The 21 T cell receptor beta chains reported below all come from one sample, sequenced in a study of PD-1 blockade in mismatch repair-deficient tumors. Produced via immunoSEQ multiplex PCR; TCRdb's table is partial and in-frame only. The sample has approximately 9,000 clones; about 93% are singletons. These TCRs' antigens remain unknown. Time point in this sample: approximately 10-day in vitro stimulation with candidate neoantigen peptide 3. The sample consisted of cells cultured in vitro, taken from a patient treated with pembrolizumab. All receptors come from an adult with mismatch repair-deficient cancer.

V gene TRBV15 combines with J gene TRBJ1-2; possibly TRBD1 for D (5 bases). The CDR3 totals 13 residues. Germline loops: CDR1 LNHNV, CDR2 YYDKDF (reference sequence). Trimming pared 3 bases from V and 7 bases from J, leaving 12 bases between. The CDR3 nucleotides read TGTGCCACCAGCAGTGGGGCGCGGTCTGGCTACACCTTC. It translates to CATSSGARSGYTF.

V gene TRBV28 combines with J gene TRBJ1-1; D is ambiguous. CDR3 length: 15 residues. CDR1 and CDR2 from the germline V gene are MDHEN and SYDVKM. The germline V and J ends were trimmed by 6 bases and 2 bases, with 16 bases remaining between them. CDR3 sequence: CASRTFSRFNTEAFF. CDR3 DNA: TGTGCCAGCAGAACCTTTTCAAGGTTTAACACTGAAGCTTTCTTT.

This chain joins TRBV2 and TRBJ2-7; tentatively, D is TRBD1 (5 bases). Germline V CDR1 and CDR2: SNHLY, FYNNEI. This CDR3 comprises 13 residues. V was clipped by 7 bases and J by 3 bases, with 13 bases between them. The CDR3 nucleotides read TGTGCCAGCAATACAGGCGAAAACTACGAGCAGTACTTC. It encodes CASNTGENYEQYF.

The chain recombines TRBV5-1 with TRBJ2-5, with TRBD1 identical over 7 bases. Germline assignment: CDR1 SGHRS and CDR2 YFSETQ. J was trimmed by 3 bases and V by 6 bases; bases with no gene match: 5. This CDR3 region has 13 residues. The chain's CDR3 is CASKYGTEETQYF. The CDR3 DNA follows: TGCGCCAGCAAATACGGGACAGAAGAGACCCAGTACTTC.

This clone is a singleton in its sample. The gene calls are TRBV7-9 and TRBJ2-5, with D unclear. V lost 1 base and J lost 6, with 12 bases in between. The CDR3 is 14 amino acids. Germline CDR1 reads SEHNR; CDR2 reads FQNEAQ (reference sequence). CDR3 coding DNA: TGTGCCAGCAGCTTAGTTAAGCCAGCCCAGACCCAGTACTTC. It encodes CASSLVKPAQTQYF.

The chain recombines TRBV27 with TRBJ2-1; 9 nucleotides agree with TRBD2. The V and J ends lost 1 base and 4 bases, in that order; junction bases with no gene match: 11. This CDR3 is 18 amino acids long. CDR1 and CDR2 from the germline V gene are MNHEY and SMNVEV (reference sequence). DNA for the CDR3: TGTGCCAGCAGTTTATTAGAGGGGGCGGGAGGGTTTTACAATGAGCAGTTCTTC. Its protein product is CASSLLEGAGGFYNEQFF.

V is TRBV14 and J is TRBJ2-1; 9 bases fit TRBD1. J gave up 6 bases and V 6 bases, and 9 bases lay outside the gene matches. The germline CDR1 and CDR2 sequences are SGHDN and FVKESK. The CDR3 consists of 15 residues. DNA for the CDR3: TGTGCCAGCAGGGAAGGGACAGGGTCATTCAATGAGCAGTTCTTC. This sequence encodes CASREGTGSFNEQFF.

This chain connects TRBV5-1 to TRBJ2-1; TRBD2 aligns across 11 bases. Germline assignment: CDR1 SGHRS and CDR2 YFSETQ. The ends lost 5 bases at V and 3 bases at J; junction bases unmatched: 4. This CDR3 is 15 amino acids long. Here the CDR3 DNA reads TGCGCCAGCAGACTAGCGGGAGAGTTCTACAATGAGCAGTTCTTC. It codes for CASRLAGEFYNEQFF.

This clone was detected only once. In DNA form, the CDR3 reads TGTGCCAGCAGCCAAGACGGGATCCCTGACGAGCAGTACTTC. It translates to CASSQDGIPDEQYF. The V call is TRBV4-2, the J call TRBJ2-7, with a tentative D call TRBD2 (5 bases). This CDR3 is 14 amino acids long. CDR1 is LGHNA, CDR2 YNFKEQ, per germline. The ends were cut back, 0 bases at V and 5 bases at J, with 11 bases in the middle.

The chain uses TRBV5-1 and TRBJ1-3, with TRBD1 matching over 7 bases. Germline V gene sequence: CDR1 SGHRS, CDR2 YFSETQ. After removal of 7 bases from V and 4 bases from J, the junction contained 8 bases not matched to a gene. This CDR3 is built from 14 residues. In DNA form, the CDR3 reads TGCGCCAGCCAGACAGGGATTCGGGGAAACACCATATATTTT. Translation gives CASQTGIRGNTIYF.

This rearrangement joins TRBV5-6 to TRBJ1-1; D unclear. Trimming stripped 1 base from V and 7 bases from J, with 11 bases between. This CDR3 contains 13 residues. Per germline, CDR1 SGHDT and CDR2 YYEEEE. The CDR3 coding sequence is TGTGCCAGCAGCTTGAGAGGTGTTGTTGAAGCTTTCTTT. It encodes CASSLRGVVEAFF.

This chain links TRBV9 with TRBJ2-1; perhaps TRBD2 as D (6 bases). The CDR3 covers 15 residues. Germline V CDR1 and CDR2: SGDLS, YYNGEE. The V gene lost 0 bases and the J gene lost 3 bases, with 10 bases spanning the gap. CDR3 loop: CASSVAQGGYNEQFF. The CDR3 DNA reads TGTGCCAGCAGCGTAGCGCAGGGAGGCTACAATGAGCAGTTCTTC. The full variable domain, completed using reference TRBV9 and TRBJ2-1, is DSGVTQTPKHLITATGQRVTLRCSPRSGDLSVYWYQQSLDQGLQFLIQYYNGEERAKGNILERFSAQQFPDLHSELNLSSLELGDSALYFCASSVAQGGYNEQFFGPGTRLTVL.

This sequence joins TRBV7-9 and TRBJ1-6; TRBD1 is a possible D gene (6 bases). V was clipped by 5 bases and J by 0 bases, with 11 bases between them. Per germline, CDR1 SEHNR and CDR2 FQNEAQ (reference sequence). This CDR3 is built from 16 residues. CDR3 region: CASSTQQGSYNSPLHF. Here the CDR3 DNA reads TGTGCCAGCAGCACACAACAGGGCTCCTATAATTCACCCCTCCACTTT.

The rearrangement uses TRBV7-2 and TRBJ2-1; 9 positions match TRBD2. Germline V gene lookup returns CDR1 SGHTA and CDR2 FQGNSA. The CDR3 length is 15 residues. Trimming took 3 bases from V and 5 from J; bases not matched to a gene: 5. The CDR3 here is CASSFQRLADNEQFF. The CDR3 region has the DNA TGTGCCAGCAGCTTTCAGCGACTAGCGGACAATGAGCAGTTCTTC.

In its sample, this clone was seen a few times. The genes are TRBV5-1 and TRBJ2-5, with a weak D call TRBD2 (5 bases). This CDR3 has 13 residues. The V gene's germline CDR1 is SGHRS and CDR2 YFSETQ. Trimming left V 2 bases short and J 5 bases short, with 10 bases between. The CDR3 sequence: CASSFTPGETQYF. The CDR3 region has the DNA TGCGCCAGCAGCTTTACACCGGGGGAGACCCAGTACTTC.

CDR3: CASSAQGNQPQHF. The CDR3 DNA follows: TGTGCCAGCAGCGCACAGGGAAATCAGCCCCAGCATTTT. The chain employs TRBV7-9 and TRBJ1-5; D perhaps matches TRBD1 (6 bases). Per the germline V gene, CDR1 is SEHNR and CDR2 is FQNEAQ (reference sequence). This CDR3 spans 13 amino acids. Trimming removed 5 bases at V and 4 bases at J, with 9 bases between.

The rearrangement uses TRBV11-3 and TRBJ2-2; 10 nucleotides align to TRBD2. This CDR3 is built from 14 residues. Losses at the gene ends were 4 bases for V and 8 bases for J; bases not matched to a gene: 4. The germline gives CDR1 SGHNT, CDR2 YENEEA. DNA for the CDR3: TGTGCCAGCAGCTCTTCTAGCGGGAGTGGGGAGCTGTTTTTT. Amino acid sequence: CASSSSSGSGELFF.

This chain connects TRBV5-6 to TRBJ2-3; a weak D match, TRBD2 (5 bases). This CDR3 contains 15 residues. Germline V lookup: CDR1 SGHDT, CDR2 YYEEEE. Trimming took 4 bases from V and 4 from J, leaving 16 bases between them. The DNA of the CDR3 is TGTGCCAGCAGCATATCGAGGGTAGCCCCAGATACGCAGTATTTT. Translated: CASSISRVAPDTQYF.

This rearrangement joins TRBV19 to TRBJ2-1; D call uncertain. Trimming shortened V by 3 bases and J by 5 bases, and 17 bases separated the two germline ends. CDR1 is LNHDA and CDR2 is SQIVND in the germline V gene (reference sequence). This CDR3 is built from 16 residues. CDR3 sequence (DNA): TGTGCCAGTAGTATTCAACGGTCCGCCTACGACAATGAGCAGTTCTTC. This sequence encodes CASSIQRSAYDNEQFF. The full variable domain, completed using reference TRBV19 and TRBJ2-1, is DGGITQSPKYLFRKEGQNVTLSCEQNLNHDAMYWYRQDPGQGLRLIYYSQIVNDFQKGDIAEGYSVSREKKESFPLTVTSAQKNPTAFYLCASSIQRSAYDNEQFFGPGTRLTVL.

V and J are TRBV9 and TRBJ1-2, with D hard to call. The CDR3 sequence is 18 residues long. Germline V CDR1 and CDR2: SGDLS, YYNGEE. Trimming took off 3 bases at V and 1 base at J, with 22 bases between the two ends. The CDR3 sequence: CASSGGGSIRAINYGYTF. The CDR3 DNA is TGTGCCAGCAGCGGTGGTGGGTCTATCCGCGCAATTAACTATGGCTACACCTTC.

The sample holds one count of this clone. The chain is built from TRBV6-6 and TRBJ1-4; 9 bases map to TRBD1. V dropped 2 bases and J dropped 5; count of bases not matched to a gene: 3. The CDR3 is made up of 15 amino acids. The V gene's germline CDR1 is MNHNY and CDR2 SVGAGI (reference sequence). This CDR3 reads CASSYGDRANEKLFF. The CDR3 region has the DNA TGTGCCAGCAGTTACGGGGACAGGGCGAATGAAAAACTGTTTTTT.